Described below is a single T cell receptor beta chain sequence and its context. V was trimmed by 2 bases and J by 3 bases, leaving 9 bases between them. The CDR3 consists of 14 residues. CDR1 and CDR2 (germline): SGHNT, YENEEA. Authors' data handling: Amplification from reference gene primers served as the basis for estimated nucleated cell counts. Clones were read by immunoSEQ multiplex PCR, and TCRdb kept only the in-frame ones, dropping some. V and J calls and clone size are as listed in that table; D and trimming were resolved from the DNA. The table records about 150,000 clones, around nine tenths of them present only once. This record belongs to a study of blood T cell repertoires in COVID-19. Study information: Acute-phase and convalescent COVID-19 samples originated in the United States, Italy and Spain. PBMCs, B-cell-depleted T cells, or T cells provided the cDNA or gDNA that made up the material.

Sequenced input: peripheral blood. This chain connects TRBV11-3 to TRBJ2-3; no clear D. This clonotype was sampled from a human donor in a cohort sampled during active COVID-19. CDR3 bases: TGTGCCAGCAGCTTAACGAGTGGTACAGATACGCAGTATTTT. This sequence encodes CASSLTSGTDTQYF. Supplemented by reference TRBV11-3 and TRBJ2-3, the full variable domain reads EAGVVQSPRYKIIEKKQPVAFWCNPISGHNTLYWYLQNLGQGPELLIRYENEEAVDDSQLPKDRFSAERLKGVDSTLKIQPAELGDSAVYLCASSLTSGTDTQYFGPGTRLTVL.